Presented here are 3 T cell receptor beta chains from one specimen sequenced in a study of blood T cells in healthy people across ages. It was with a sample-barcoded 5' primer and a J-beta primer mix that a second PCR of roughly 7 to 12 cycles was run. Each CDR3 protein is one row after TCRdb ran MiXCR on the 5' RACE reads. The data contain fewer than 2 million distinct CDR3 sequences, around 40% of them singletons. Sequenced sample: blood. These receptors all stem from a human donor in good health.

The rearrangement joins TRBV7-9 to TRBJ2-1, with D perhaps assigned TRBD1 or TRBD2 (5 bases each). V shed 5 bases and J shed 1 base, with 18 bases lying between them. CDR1 is SEHNR, CDR2 FQNEAQ, per germline (reference sequence). The CDR3 contains 17 residues. The CDR3 protein is CASSLPLKGSSYNEQFF. The DNA of the CDR3 is TGTGCCAGCAGCCTACCTCTAAAGGGGAGTTCCTACAATGAGCAGTTCTTC. Supplemented by reference TRBV7-9 and TRBJ2-1, the full variable domain reads DTGVSQNPRHKITKRGQNVTFRCDPISEHNRLYWYRQTLGQGPEFLTYFQNEAQLEKSRLLSDRFSAERPKGSFSTLEIQRTEQGDSAMYLCASSLPLKGSSYNEQFFGPGTRLTVL.

This clonotype was seen a few times. The V call is TRBV20-1, the J call TRBJ1-5; no reliable D call. V lost 2 bases to trimming and J lost 3 bases, with 5 bases between them. CDR1 and CDR2 from the germline V gene are DFQATT and SNEGSKA (reference sequence). This CDR3 contains 12 residues. The CDR3 loop is CSARQFNQPQHF. The CDR3 bases are TGCAGTGCTAGACAGTTCAATCAGCCCCAGCATTTT.

The J gene is TRBJ2-1, the V gene TRBV20-1, with 11 positions matching TRBD2. Germline V gives CDR1 DFQATT, CDR2 SNEGSKA (reference sequence). The trim removed 2 bases at V and 8 bases at J, leaving 8 bases unmatched. The CDR3 contains 15 residues. In DNA form, the CDR3 reads TGCAGTGCTAGACCGAATAGCGGGGGGGTGTATGAGCAGTTCTTC. This gives the protein CSARPNSGGVYEQFF.